The text below deals with one TCR beta chain. Its antigen is unidentified. Runs used v3.0 of the immunoSEQ assay and were done at survey level. In sequencing, roughly 35,000-55,000 T-cell genomes per sample were targeted. Method: immunoSEQ multiplex PCR; TCRdb's copy keeps in-frame clones and lacks some. The sample carries tens of thousands of clones, over 70% recorded once. The source of the sample is a study of long-term antiretroviral therapy in people with HIV. The CDR3 has 14 residues. J lost 5 bases, V lost 4 bases, and 3 bases had no gene match. CDR1 is SEHNR and CDR2 is FQNEAQ in the germline V gene (reference sequence). Study findings and constraints: Within the repertoire, clones expanded before ART were dominant at all time points. ART was followed by higher diversity that remained below transplant donor controls. ART adherence, viral resistance and therapy changes were not recorded.

The chain combines TRBV7-9 with TRBJ2-3, with TRBD2 identical over 10 bases. The sequence came from a woman in her thirties with HIV. The sample in question was unsorted PBMCs, obtained 2.9 years after starting antiretroviral therapy. CDR3 sequence reads: CASSSSGGGDTQYF. The DNA of the CDR3 is TGTGCCAGCAGCTCTAGCGGGGGAGGAGATACGCAGTATTTT.